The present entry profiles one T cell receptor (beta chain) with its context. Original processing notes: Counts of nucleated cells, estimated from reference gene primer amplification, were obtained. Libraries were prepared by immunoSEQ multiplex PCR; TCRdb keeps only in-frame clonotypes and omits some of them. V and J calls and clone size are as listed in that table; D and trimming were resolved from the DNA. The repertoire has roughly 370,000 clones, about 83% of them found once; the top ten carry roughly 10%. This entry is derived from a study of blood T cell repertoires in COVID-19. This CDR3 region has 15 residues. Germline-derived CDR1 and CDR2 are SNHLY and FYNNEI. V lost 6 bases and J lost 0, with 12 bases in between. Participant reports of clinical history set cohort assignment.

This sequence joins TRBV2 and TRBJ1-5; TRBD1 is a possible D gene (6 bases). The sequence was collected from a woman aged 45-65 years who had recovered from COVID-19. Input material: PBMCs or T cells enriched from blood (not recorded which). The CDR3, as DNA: TGTGCCAGCAGCTACAGGGATTATAGCAATCAGCCCCAGCATTTT. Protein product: CASSYRDYSNQPQHF.